Detailed here is one TCR beta chain. The sample belongs to a study of CD8 T cells in Susac syndrome. When the RNA was reverse transcribed, random hexamers were used with an input of about 0.5 to 1 ug. Coverage of TCR beta CDR3 amplification by immunoSEQ multiplex PCR extended to 54 Vbeta and 13 Jbeta. TCRdb itself ran the immunoSEQ multiplex PCR reads through MiXCR, one entry per CDR3 protein. The sample gives some 190,000 distinct CDR3 sequences, approximately 95% of which show up once; 0.1% is in the top ten. Trimming removed 4 bases at V and 5 bases at J, with 8 bases between. CDR1 is ENHRY, CDR2 SYGVKD, per germline. CDR3 size: 12 residues. Controls were drawn from healthy donors and were matched for age and sex.

The sequenced sample was CD4+ T cells from PBMCs. The chain uses TRBV10-3 and TRBJ2-5; D is uncertain. This sequence originates from a human donor in good health. The CDR3 region has the DNA TGTGCCATCAGTGTCCCAAGGGAGACCCAGTACTTC. Protein sequence: CAISVPRETQYF.